The rows below give T cell receptor beta chains drawn from one sample of a study of shared clonotypes between healthy human individuals. The protocol was immunoSEQ multiplex PCR, while the TCRdb copy is restricted to in-frame clones and leaves out a portion. Among fewer than 700,000 clones listed, about 95% were seen once. Material: naive CD8+ T cells sorted from blood. The receptors were gathered from a woman aged 25-40 years in good health. Both conserved end residues are trimmed from each CDR3. D genes are given only for firm matches. Not all rows give a size; the values are once, few, many and, for expanded clones, a class.

clone size: NA
J gene: TRBJ1-5
V gene: TRBV19
D gene: TRBD1
CDR3 protein: ASSIRDSNQPQH

clone size: NA
J gene: TRBJ2-7
V gene: TRBV27
D gene: NA
CDR3 protein: ASSSGGGGSYEQY

clone size: NA
J gene: NA
V gene: TRBV15
D gene: TRBD2
CDR3 protein: ATAPGGPEYEQY

clone size: NA
J gene: TRBJ1-2
V gene: TRBV15
D gene: NA
CDR3 protein: ATSRGGEGYGYT

clone size: NA
J gene: TRBJ1-1
V gene: TRBV30
D gene: NA
CDR3 protein: AWSGIYNTEAF

clone size: NA
J gene: TRBJ2-1
V gene: TRBV7-9
D gene: NA
CDR3 protein: ASSPEANEQF

clone size: once
J gene: TRBJ2-1
V gene: TRBV7-9
D gene: NA
CDR3 protein: ASSLVLHEQF

clone size: NA
J gene: TRBJ2-5
V gene: TRBV29-1
D gene: NA
CDR3 protein: SVGMMGLQETQY

clone size: NA
J gene: TRBJ1-1
V gene: TRBV19
D gene: NA
CDR3 protein: ASSPSLGRAVTEAF

clone size: NA
J gene: TRBJ1-2
V gene: TRBV6-5
D gene: TRBD1
CDR3 protein: ASSYYAGGQDYT

clone size: NA
J gene: TRBJ2-7
V gene: TRBV5-4
D gene: TRBD1
CDR3 protein: ASSLGTGGYEQY

clone size: once
J gene: TRBJ1-5
V gene: TRBV19
D gene: TRBD1
CDR3 protein: ASSIGGQGHQPQH

clone size: NA
J gene: TRBJ1-2
V gene: TRBV5-6
D gene: TRBD1
CDR3 protein: ASSEDRGIGNYGYT

clone size: NA
J gene: TRBJ2-1
V gene: TRBV28
D gene: TRBD2
CDR3 protein: ASSLWTSANSPGNEQF

clone size: NA
J gene: TRBJ2-6
V gene: TRBV4-2
D gene: NA
CDR3 protein: ASSLTSPRSGANVLT

clone size: NA
J gene: TRBJ2-3
V gene: TRBV4-1
D gene: TRBD2
CDR3 protein: ASSRVAGPTDTQY

clone size: NA
J gene: TRBJ2-3
V gene: TRBV27
D gene: TRBD2
CDR3 protein: ASSLLNTTSGRSPDTQY

clone size: NA
J gene: TRBJ2-3
V gene: TRBV19
D gene: TRBD2
CDR3 protein: ASSILSGASTDTQY

clone size: NA
J gene: TRBJ2-7
V gene: TRBV4-1
D gene: NA
CDR3 protein: ASSARLGQAYEQY

clone size: NA
J gene: TRBJ1-2
V gene: TRBV28
D gene: NA
CDR3 protein: ASSLLGEDDGYT

clone size: NA
J gene: TRBJ2-1
V gene: TRBV15
D gene: NA
CDR3 protein: ATGELTEVDEQF

clone size: NA
J gene: TRBJ1-1
V gene: TRBV13
D gene: NA
CDR3 protein: ASSLVSGFGRADTEAF

clone size: NA
J gene: TRBJ2-1
V gene: TRBV2
D gene: TRBD2
CDR3 protein: ASSEGLAGSSYNEQF

clone size: NA
J gene: TRBJ1-5
V gene: TRBV28
D gene: NA
CDR3 protein: ASNRKESQPQH

clone size: NA
J gene: TRBJ2-1
V gene: TRBV5-1
D gene: TRBD1
CDR3 protein: ASSSSGTVYNEQF

clone size: NA
J gene: TRBJ2-5
V gene: TRBV5-6
D gene: NA
CDR3 protein: ASSPSSGAKETQY